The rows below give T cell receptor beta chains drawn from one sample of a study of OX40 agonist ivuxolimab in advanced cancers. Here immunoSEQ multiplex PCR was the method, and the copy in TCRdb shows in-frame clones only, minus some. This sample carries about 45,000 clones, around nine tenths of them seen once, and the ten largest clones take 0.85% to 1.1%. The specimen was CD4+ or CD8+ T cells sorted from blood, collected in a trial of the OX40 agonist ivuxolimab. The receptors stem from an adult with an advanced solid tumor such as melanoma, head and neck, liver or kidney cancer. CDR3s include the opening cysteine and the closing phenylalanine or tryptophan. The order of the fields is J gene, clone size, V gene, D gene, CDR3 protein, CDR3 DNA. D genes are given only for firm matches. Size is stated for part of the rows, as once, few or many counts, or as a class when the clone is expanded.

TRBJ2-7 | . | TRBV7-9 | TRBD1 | CATDRESYEQYF | TGTGCCACCGACAGGGAGTCCTACGAGCAGTACTTC
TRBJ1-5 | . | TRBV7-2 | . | CASSLRRGDSNQPQHF | TGTGCCAGCAGCTTACGGAGAGGGGATAGCAATCAGCCCCAGCATTTT
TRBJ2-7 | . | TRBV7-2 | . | CASSSFYEQYF | TGTGCCAGCAGCTCCTTCTACGAGCAGTACTTC
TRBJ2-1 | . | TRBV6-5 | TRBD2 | CASSYRASGRINEQFF | TGTGCCAGCAGTTACAGGGCTAGCGGGAGGATAAATGAGCAGTTCTTC
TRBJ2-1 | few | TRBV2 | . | CAVPAPSDYNEQFF | TGTGCCGTACCCGCCCCTAGCGACTACAATGAGCAGTTCTTC
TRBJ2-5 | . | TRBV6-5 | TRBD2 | CASRTSALQETQYF | TGTGCCAGCAGGACTAGCGCCTTACAAGAGACCCAGTACTTC
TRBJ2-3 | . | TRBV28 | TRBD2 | CASRVAGDFDTQYF | TGTGCCAGCAGGGTAGCGGGAGATTTTGATACGCAGTATTTT
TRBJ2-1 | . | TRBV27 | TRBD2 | CASRPRTSGDYNEQFF | TGTGCCAGCAGACCTAGGACTAGCGGGGACTACAATGAGCAGTTCTTC
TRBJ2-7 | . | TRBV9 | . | CASSVVVGDREEQYF | TGTGCCAGCAGCGTAGTAGTTGGGGACCGGGAAGAGCAGTACTTC
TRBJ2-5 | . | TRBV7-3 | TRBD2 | CASSTGLAGGETQYF | TGTGCCAGCAGCACCGGACTAGCGGGAGGGGAGACCCAGTACTTC
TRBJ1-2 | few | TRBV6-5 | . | CASSEQNYGYTF | TGTGCCAGCAGCGAACAGAACTATGGCTACACCTTC
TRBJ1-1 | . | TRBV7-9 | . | CASSLGSGTEAFF | TGTGCCAGCAGCTTAGGGAGTGGCACTGAAGCTTTCTTT
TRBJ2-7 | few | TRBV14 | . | CASSQGHRYEQYF | TGTGCCAGCAGCCAAGGGCACCGCTACGAGCAGTACTTC
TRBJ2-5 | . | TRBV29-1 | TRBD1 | CSATGGWIETQYF | TGCAGCGCTACAGGGGGCTGGATAGAGACCCAGTACTTC
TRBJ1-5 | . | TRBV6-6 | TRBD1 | CASSSSGTGSQHF | TGTGCCAGCAGTTCCTCCGGGACAGGGTCCCAGCATTTT
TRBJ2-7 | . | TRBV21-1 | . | CASSRETGATYEQYF | TGTGCCAGCAGCAGAGAGACAGGCGCTACCTACGAGCAGTACTTC
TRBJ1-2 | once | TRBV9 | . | CASSGKAGLASGYTF | TGTGCCAGCAGCGGAAAAGCCGGGTTAGCGAGTGGCTACACCTTC
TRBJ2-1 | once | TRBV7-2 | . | CASSLAGLEAYNEQFF | TGTGCCAGCAGCTTAGCGGGCCTCGAGGCCTACAATGAGCAGTTCTTC
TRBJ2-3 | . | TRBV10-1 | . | CASSELTFRPPFRWAGNTQYF | TGCGCCAGCAGTGAACTTACCTTTCGGCCTCCTTTCAGATGGGCTGGAAATACGCAGTATTTT
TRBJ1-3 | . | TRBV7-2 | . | CASSSQMSFSGNTIYF | TGTGCCAGCAGCTCTCAGATGTCGTTCTCTGGAAACACCATATATTTT